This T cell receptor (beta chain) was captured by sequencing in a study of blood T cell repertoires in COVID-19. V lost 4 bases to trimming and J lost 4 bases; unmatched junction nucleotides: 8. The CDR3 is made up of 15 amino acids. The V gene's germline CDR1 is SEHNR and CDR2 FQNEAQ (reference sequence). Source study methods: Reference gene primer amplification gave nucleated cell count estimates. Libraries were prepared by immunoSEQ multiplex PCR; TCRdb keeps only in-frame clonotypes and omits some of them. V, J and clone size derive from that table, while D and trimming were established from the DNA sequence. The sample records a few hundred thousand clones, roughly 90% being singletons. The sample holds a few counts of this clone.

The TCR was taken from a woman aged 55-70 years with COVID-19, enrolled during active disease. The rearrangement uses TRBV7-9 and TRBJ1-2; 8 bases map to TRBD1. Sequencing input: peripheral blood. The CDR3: CASSSGQGRGYGYTF. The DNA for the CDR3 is TGTGCCAGCAGCTCTGGACAGGGAAGAGGCTATGGCTACACCTTC.